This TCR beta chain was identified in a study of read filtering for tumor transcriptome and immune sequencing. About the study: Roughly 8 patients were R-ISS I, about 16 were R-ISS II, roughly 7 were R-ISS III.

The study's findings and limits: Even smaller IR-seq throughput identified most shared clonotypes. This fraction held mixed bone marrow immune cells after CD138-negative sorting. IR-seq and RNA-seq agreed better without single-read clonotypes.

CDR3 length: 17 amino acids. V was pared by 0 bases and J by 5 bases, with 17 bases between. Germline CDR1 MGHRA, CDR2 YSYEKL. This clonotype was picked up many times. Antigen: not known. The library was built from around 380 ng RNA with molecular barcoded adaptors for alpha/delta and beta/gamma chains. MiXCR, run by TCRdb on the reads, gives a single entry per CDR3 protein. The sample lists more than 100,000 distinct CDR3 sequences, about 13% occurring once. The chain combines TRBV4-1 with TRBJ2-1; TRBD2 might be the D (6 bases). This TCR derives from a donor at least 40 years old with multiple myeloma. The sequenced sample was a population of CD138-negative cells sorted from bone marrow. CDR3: CASSQDLAMIGNNEQFF. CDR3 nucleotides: TGCGCCAGCAGCCAAGATCTAGCGATGATAGGCAACAATGAGCAGTTCTTC.